The entry below describes one TCR beta chain. No antigen is known for it. TCRdb redid the calling of the 5' RACE reads with MiXCR, one entry per CDR3 protein. In the table there are around 200,000 distinct CDR3 sequences, 10% to 13% of which are singletons. There are 16 residues in the CDR3. The V segment lost 0 bases and the J segment 6 bases; nucleotides outside the gene matches: 8. CDR1 MGHRA and CDR2 YSYEKL come from the germline V gene. The data are from a study of T-cell memory formation after mild COVID-19. Study-level information: Largely, TCR clusters stayed within a single donor. Overall study results and limits: Those CD4+ clones that contracted were mainly in CM and EM (CD8+ ones in EMRA).

The TCR was taken from a man aged 18 to 29 who had mild COVID-19 (a few samples of this study predate the infection). Cell type and time point are not known. V and J are TRBV4-1 and TRBJ2-1; 7 bases map to TRBD1. Sequencing input: PBMCs or a T cell subset sorted from them (not recorded which). Here the CDR3 reads CASSQDTRGTFNEQFF. CDR3 nucleotide sequence: TGCGCCAGCAGCCAAGATACCAGGGGGACCTTCAATGAGCAGTTCTTC.